This T cell receptor (beta chain) was observed in a study of tumor-infiltrating lymphocytes in primary liver carcinoma (dated by TCRdb to 2015 to 2018). Regarding the study in general: Surgical resection was performed in China between November 2015 and early 2016 on four to six patients with histopathologically diagnosed primary liver carcinoma. A total of 35 or so specimens from 5 patients underwent TCRbeta repertoire sequencing, comprising some 25 tumor regions, 5 adjacent noncancerous liver tissues and 5 peripheral blood samples. Of the five patients (three men and two women, aged 30 to 69 years), four had hepatocellular carcinoma and one had combined HCC and intrahepatic cholangiocarcinoma. Each sample produced about 3.5 to 7.13 million productive TCRbeta reads, and read depth showed no significant difference between tissue types. The study combined TCRbeta repertoire sequencing, expression microarrays and whole-exome sequencing across five regions of each liver tumor, with adjacent normal tissue and blood. High reproducibility was observed for the technical replicate repertoires, with mean shared-clone rates roughly 0.92 and correlation coefficients above 0.95. The tumors of the five patients were staged as T1-T3 N0M0, with maximum diameters ranging from roughly 4.2 to 10 cm. Beyond this particular receptor, the publication reports: Since the samples were bulk and unsorted, there was no way to compare CD4+ and CD8+ T cell repertoires. Compared with blood, tumors had a significantly larger share of the repertoire taken up by the top 250 clones (p = 0.039). With just a few patients in the study, the authors point out that the findings should be validated in a larger study. Repertoire overlap was higher between tumor regions (mean about 36%) than tumor-adjacent (17%) or tumor-blood (about 15%) pairs, consistent with antigen-driven expansion. Because only the TCR beta chain was sequenced and unpaired alpha chains were not captured, true repertoire diversity is likely underestimated.

Using a constant-region primer and ProtoScript II reverse transcriptase, TCRbeta-specific cDNA was reverse-transcribed from 500 to 650 ng total RNA. Three nested multiplex PCR rounds, following a slightly modified ARM-PCR procedure, were used to build the TCRbeta libraries. Multiplex TRBV1-TRBV30 forward primers and a Cbeta reverse primer were used in the first two PCR rounds, each of which was run for around 10 cycles. Sample barcodes and Illumina adapters were added in a final 25-cycle PCR with Deep VentR polymerase. Amplicons of 200-500 bp were gel-purified with a QIAquick gel extraction kit before sequencing. The TCRbeta amplicons were sequenced with 250-bp paired-end reads on an Illumina HiSeq 2500. As for the original processing: Reads were quality-trimmed with Trimmomatic v0.33, and paired reads were merged with FLASH v1.2.11 to recover full CDR3 sequences. MiGEC v1.2.1b assigned V, D and J germline segments to the rearranged TCRbeta sequences. Clonotype statistics and Shannon-Wiener diversity indices were calculated with VDJtools v1.0.0. To cut down on sampling bias, every analysis after diversity analysis relied on just the 250 most abundant clonotypes from each sample. TCRdb applied fastp at Q25 and MiXCR to the public reads, then kept only in-frame beta chains. All rows with the same CDR3 protein become a single entry with the most common DNA and genes. What appears here as the V and J calls and clone size reflects TCRdb's work, not the paper's. The sample data list fewer than 400,000 distinct CDR3 sequences, and 50% to 75% of these were observed just once. The leading ten clones occupy 15% to 20% of the sample.

V loses 2 bases at its end and J loses 5 bases; junction bases beyond the gene matches: 8. The cysteine opens and the phenylalanine closes a CDR3 of 15 amino acids. The only DNA kept is the CDR3, 45 bases in frame from the first base. The germline V gene sets CDR1 to MDHEN and CDR2 to SYDVKM. Blood RNA was extracted from unsorted whole blood with TRIzol reagent; germline DNA came from the DNeasy Blood & Tissue kit. At the time of sampling, the patients had chronic HBV infection and had not received any treatment. Around 3.6 milliliters of peripheral blood were collected into K2EDTA tubes before surgery. In regard to this clonotype: This clone's antigen is unknown. No base qualities exist here, and no much larger clone lies one base off it.

The sequence joins TRBV28 to TRBJ2-7; 8 middle bases align to TRBD1. Sequenced input: peripheral blood. The sequence was collected from a woman aged 25 to 39 with primary liver carcinoma and hepatitis B virus infection. CDR3 protein: CASSLTSGGPHEQYF. The DNA reads as follows: TGTGCCAGCAGTTTAACCTCAGGGGGCCCTCACGAGCAGTACTTC.